The clone carrying this T cell receptor (beta chain) showed up just once. Its specificity is unknown. The CDR3 loop spans 14 amino acids. V lost 3 bases to trimming and J lost 6 bases; unmatched junction nucleotides: 5. Germline V gene data show CDR1 as ENHRY and CDR2 as SYGVKD. The record originates from a study of post-analysis software for immune sequencing data. Across the whole study: Relapsing-remitting, secondary progressive and progressive-relapsing multiple sclerosis courses were included. Points from the study as a whole: F measure showed strong co-clustering of same-batch samples. Patients carried 5 or 6 TRBV segments more frequently than controls did, and TRBV5-6, TRBV5-1 and TRBV20-1 were among them. Patients with multiple sclerosis recorded significantly lower normalized Chao1 diversity than controls, the study found.

Every TCR beta cDNA library bore unique molecular identifiers. When about 1 to 11 million T cells were used, they gave hundreds of thousands of cDNA molecules. One entry per CDR3 protein results from TCRdb running MiXCR on the PCR reads. The sample records hundreds of thousands of distinct CDR3 sequences, approximately 59% being singletons. Sequencing was done on a sample of blood. This TCR was recovered from a girl aged 2 to 10 with multiple sclerosis. The rearrangement joins TRBV10-3 to TRBJ2-1; TRBD2 aligns across 7 bases. The CDR3 bases are TGTGCCATCAGTGATGCGACTAGCTCCAATGAGCAGTTCTTC. This encodes CAISDATSSNEQFF.